The rows below give T cell receptor beta chains drawn from one sample of a study of shared clonotypes between healthy human individuals. The method was immunoSEQ multiplex PCR; TCRdb's version includes in-frame clones alone and lacks a portion of them. The table has approximately 2.5 million clones, approximately 94% seen once. The sample consisted of naive CD4+ T cells sorted from blood. Receptor source: a young man in good health. Each CDR3 is given with its conserved first and last residue.

j_call: TRBJ2-3
v_call: TRBV2
cdr3_aa: CASLGRTSGISSTDTQYF

j_call: TRBJ2-2
v_call: TRBV6-5
cdr3_aa: CASSYFGQVNTGELFF

j_call: TRBJ1-1
v_call: TRBV6-1
cdr3_aa: CASRQGYTAFF

j_call: TRBJ1-2
v_call: TRBV7-9
cdr3_aa: CASSLEGNYGYTF

j_call: TRBJ1-2
v_call: TRBV28
cdr3_aa: CASSNPAGADYGYTF

j_call: TRBJ2-3
v_call: TRBV5-4
cdr3_aa: CASTPDRSPRDTQYF

j_call: TRBJ2-7
v_call: TRBV7-9
cdr3_aa: CASSSTTGLVEQYF

j_call: TRBJ2-3
v_call: TRBV5-1
cdr3_aa: CASRANKTGTTSDTQYF

j_call: TRBJ1-5
v_call: TRBV10-2
cdr3_aa: CASSEAGGGQPQHF

j_call: TRBJ1-2
v_call: TRBV7-8
cdr3_aa: CASSPGDYGYTF

j_call: TRBJ1-1
v_call: TRBV2
cdr3_aa: CASSATPGLMMNTEAFF

j_call: TRBJ2-3
v_call: TRBV6-1
cdr3_aa: CASSESRNDFFQGTQYF

j_call: TRBJ2-7
v_call: TRBV5-4
cdr3_aa: CASSLGMGAPYEQYF

j_call: TRBJ2-2
v_call: TRBV2
cdr3_aa: CASSIAGANTGELFF

j_call: TRBJ2-7
v_call: TRBV18
cdr3_aa: CASSPGGNSYEQYF

j_call: TRBJ2-2
v_call: TRBV19
cdr3_aa: CASSMPLGGATGELFF

j_call: TRBJ1-5
v_call: TRBV2
cdr3_aa: CASSDQQINQPQHF

j_call: TRBJ2-6
v_call: TRBV12-5
cdr3_aa: CASGASGANVLTF

j_call: TRBJ2-7
v_call: TRBV5-1
cdr3_aa: CASSLEPYEQYF

j_call: TRBJ1-2
v_call: TRBV7-2
cdr3_aa: CASSPPGGGQYTF

j_call: TRBJ2-7
v_call: TRBV4-3
cdr3_aa: CASSQEGGNHEQYF

j_call: TRBJ1-6
v_call: TRBV2
cdr3_aa: CASGAEGNSPLHF

j_call: TRBJ2-3
v_call: TRBV4-3
cdr3_aa: CASSLAQAGGKDTQYF

j_call: TRBJ2-7
v_call: TRBV10-3
cdr3_aa: CAISGDRGVVEQYF

j_call: TRBJ1-2
v_call: TRBV5-4
cdr3_aa: CASSPGSGEHGYTF

j_call: TRBJ2-1
v_call: TRBV5-1
cdr3_aa: CASSLDTYPRRAYNEQFF

j_call: TRBJ1-2
v_call: TRBV21-1
cdr3_aa: CASKLTENYGYTF

j_call: TRBJ1-3
v_call: TRBV7-2
cdr3_aa: CASSLKGTSGNTIYF

j_call: TRBJ1-1
v_call: TRBV6-1
cdr3_aa: CASSNIMNTEAFF

j_call: TRBJ2-3
v_call: TRBV6-4
cdr3_aa: CASRSPGGADTQYF

j_call: TRBJ1-4
v_call: TRBV4-3
cdr3_aa: CASSQGPGQEKLFF

j_call: TRBJ2-3
v_call: TRBV30
cdr3_aa: CAWREASTDTQYF

j_call: TRBJ1-1
v_call: TRBV7-2
cdr3_aa: CASSLEFGLEAFF

j_call: TRBJ2-1
v_call: TRBV4-1
cdr3_aa: CASSQEITSGSEQFF

j_call: TRBJ2-1
v_call: TRBV9
cdr3_aa: CASSARQGNSYNEQFF

j_call: TRBJ1-2
v_call: TRBV21-1
cdr3_aa: CIPTGLGYTF

j_call: TRBJ1-1
v_call: TRBV9
cdr3_aa: CASSVGPMNTEAFF

j_call: TRBJ2-1
v_call: TRBV19
cdr3_aa: CASSMTGLGYNEQFF

j_call: TRBJ1-4
v_call: TRBV7-9
cdr3_aa: CASSLGQGSNEKLFF

j_call: TRBJ2-1
v_call: TRBV6-1
cdr3_aa: CASSEAGGTKQFF

j_call: TRBJ2-6
v_call: TRBV10-3
cdr3_aa: CAISDPSGANVLTF

j_call: TRBJ2-1
v_call: TRBV5-1
cdr3_aa: CASSPGTGGGRTQRSSYNEQFF

j_call: TRBJ1-4
v_call: TRBV19
cdr3_aa: CASSTPGEVREKLFF

j_call: TRBJ2-7
v_call: TRBV7-2
cdr3_aa: CASSSPGQGAYEQYF

j_call: TRBJ2-3
v_call: TRBV28
cdr3_aa: CASSLGMTDTQYF

j_call: TRBJ2-3
v_call: TRBV30
cdr3_aa: CAWSRSSDTQYF

j_call: TRBJ1-1
v_call: TRBV6-4
cdr3_aa: CASSPTGGITEAFF

j_call: TRBJ2-5
v_call: TRBV6-5
cdr3_aa: CASRPGQGAKTQYF

j_call: -
v_call: TRBV29-1
cdr3_aa: CSVASGTENYEQYF

j_call: TRBJ2-7
v_call: TRBV6-6
cdr3_aa: CASSQSYEQYF

j_call: TRBJ1-6
v_call: TRBV9
cdr3_aa: CASSVRESNNSPLHF

j_call: TRBJ2-7
v_call: TRBV6-5
cdr3_aa: CASSRQGKYYEQYF

j_call: TRBJ2-3
v_call: TRBV7-6
cdr3_aa: CASSLGTGVTDTQYF

j_call: TRBJ2-5
v_call: TRBV6-4
cdr3_aa: CASRTHGLLPYF